This is a list of T cell receptor beta chains from one sample in a study of OX40 agonist ivuxolimab in advanced cancers. Libraries were prepared by immunoSEQ multiplex PCR; TCRdb keeps only in-frame clonotypes and omits some of them. The repertoire has approximately 19,000 clones, 90% of them found once; the top ten carry approximately 50%. The sequencing here drew on CD4+ or CD8+ T cells sorted from blood, taken in a trial of the OX40 agonist ivuxolimab. The receptors come from an adult with an advanced solid tumor such as melanoma, head and neck, liver or kidney cancer. Both conserved end residues are part of each CDR3. D genes are given only for firm matches. The size of a clone is reported for some rows only, either as once, few or many, or as a class for expanded clones.

d_call j_call clone_size v_call cdr3_nt cdr3_aa
NA TRBJ2-5 NA TRBV9 TGTGCCAGCAGCGCAAATACAGAGACCCAGTACTTC CASSANTETQYF
TRBD2 TRBJ2-6 NA TRBV10-2 TGCGCCAGCAGAGGGACTAGCGATCCCTACTCTGGGGCCAACGTCCTGACTTTC CASRGTSDPYSGANVLTF
NA TRBJ2-3 NA TRBV14 TGTGCCAGCAACCAACTCCTGGGATCGACAGATACGCAGTATTTT CASNQLLGSTDTQYF
NA TRBJ1-1 NA TRBV21-1 TGTGCCAGCAGCGATCATGACGGGAACACTGAAGCTTTCTTT CASSDHDGNTEAFF
TRBD2 TRBJ2-7 NA TRBV5-5 TGTGCCAGCAGCGCGCGGGGGACGAGTTACGAGCAGTACTTC CASSARGTSYEQYF
NA TRBJ2-4 NA TRBV28 TGTGCCAGCAGTTTTAGAACCAAAAACGTTCAGTACTTC CASSFRTKNVQYF
NA TRBJ2-3 NA TRBV5-5 TGTGCCAGCAGCTCCCCCAGCGACCCAAGCACAGATACGCAGTATTTT CASSSPSDPSTDTQYF
NA TRBJ1-5 NA TRBV15 TGTGCCACCAGCAGAGTGGGACCCCATCAGCCCCAGCATTTT CATSRVGPHQPQHF
NA TRBJ2-1 NA TRBV5-1 TGCGCCAGCAGCTTGGCCGGAGCTCATTTTTTGGGGGCAGGGGATAACAATGAGCAGTTCTTC CASSLAGAHFLGAGDNNEQFF
TRBD1 TRBJ1-2 NA TRBV7-2 TGTGCCAGCAGCCACAGGGGGCGCGGCTACACCTTC CASSHRGRGYTF
NA TRBJ1-2 NA TRBV28 TGTGCCAGCAGTTTGGGTGGGCGATACTATGGCTACACCTTC CASSLGGRYYGYTF
NA TRBJ2-7 NA TRBV19 TGTGCCAGTGCCCCTCACGGATCCTACGAGCAGTACTTC CASAPHGSYEQYF
NA TRBJ2-3 NA TRBV27 TGTGCCAGCAGTCCCAGACTTAGCACAGATACGCAGTATTTT CASSPRLSTDTQYF
TRBD2 TRBJ2-2 once TRBV7-9 TGTGCCAGCAGGGCCGGGACTAGATTCGGGGAGCTGTTTTTT CASRAGTRFGELFF
NA TRBJ2-1 NA TRBV7-2 TGTGCCAGCAGCTTAGGTACGAGCTCCTACAATGAGCAGTTCTTC CASSLGTSSYNEQFF
TRBD2 TRBJ2-2 NA TRBV4-2 TGTGCCAGCAGCCAGGGAGGGTTCACCGGGGAGCTGTTTTTT CASSQGGFTGELFF
NA TRBJ2-1 NA TRBV27 TGTGCCAGCGGTTTTTCTAGCGATGGGCTCGAGCAGTTCTTC CASGFSSDGLEQFF
TRBD2 TRBJ2-7 NA TRBV7-6 TGTGCCAGCAGCCCTGGACTAGCCGGAGGGTTTGAGCAGTACTTC CASSPGLAGGFEQYF
TRBD1 TRBJ2-7 NA TRBV25-1 TGTGCCAGCAGTCGGGACAGGGACTACGAGCAGTACTTC CASSRDRDYEQYF
TRBD1 TRBJ2-1 NA TRBV6-4 TGTGCCAGCAGTGACGGGACAGGGGGCAATGAGCAGTTCTTC CASSDGTGGNEQFF
TRBD1 TRBJ2-5 NA TRBV9 TGTGCCAGCAGCGAGGGACAGGTGCGTTCGGAGACCCAGTACTTC CASSEGQVRSETQYF
NA TRBJ2-1 NA TRBV27 TGTGCCAGCAGTCCGGGGACGGGGGAGAATGAGCAGTTCTTC CASSPGTGENEQFF
NA TRBJ1-5 NA TRBV5-5 TGTGCCAGCAGCCTCACAGGGCATAGCAATCAGCCCCAGCATTTT CASSLTGHSNQPQHF
NA TRBJ1-1 NA TRBV6-1 TGTGCCAGCAGAGAAACATGGATGGGTACTGAAGCTTTCTTT CASRETWMGTEAFF
TRBD2 TRBJ2-1 NA TRBV28 TGTGCCAGCAGTTTATTTCTAGCGGGGTACAATGAGCAGTTCTTC CASSLFLAGYNEQFF
TRBD2 TRBJ2-5 NA TRBV7-9 TGTGCCAGCAGCTACACCGGGACTAGTGGAGAGACCCAGTACTTC CASSYTGTSGETQYF